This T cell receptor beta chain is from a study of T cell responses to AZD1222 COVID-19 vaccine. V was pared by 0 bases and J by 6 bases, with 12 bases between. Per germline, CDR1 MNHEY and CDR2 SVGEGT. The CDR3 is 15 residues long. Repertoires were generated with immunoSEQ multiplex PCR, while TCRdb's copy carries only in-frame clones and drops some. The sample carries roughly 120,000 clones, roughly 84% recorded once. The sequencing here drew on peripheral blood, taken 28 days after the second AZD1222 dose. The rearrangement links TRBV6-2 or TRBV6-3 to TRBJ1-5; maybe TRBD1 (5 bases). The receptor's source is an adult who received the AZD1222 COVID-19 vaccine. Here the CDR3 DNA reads TGTGCCAGCAGTTACTCGGAAGGGGCAGGTCAGCCCCAGCATTTT. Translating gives CASSYSEGAGQPQHF.